The source of this TCR beta chain is a study of cytomegalovirus exposure and HLA in healthy donors. Study observations and caveats: The study listed under 200 cytomegalovirus-associated TCR beta chains.

The CDR3 runs to 14 residues. The V segment lost 5 bases and the J segment 5 bases; nucleotides outside the gene matches: 6. The V gene's germline CDR1 is MDHEN and CDR2 SYDVKM. The method was immunoSEQ multiplex PCR; TCRdb's version includes in-frame clones alone and lacks a portion of them. The sample shows around 250,000 clones, around 87% of them seen only once. This clone was detected only once. The antigen is unknown. The material sequenced was PBMCs. This TCR derives from a young woman in good health and CMV-seronegative. The rearrangement links TRBV28 to TRBJ2-5; 9 positions match TRBD1. The CDR3 nucleotides read TGTGCCAGCAGTGGCCCGACAGGGGGGGAGACCCAGTACTTC. Protein product: CASSGPTGGETQYF.